Shown below are 18 T cell receptor beta chains from a single sample sequenced in a study of technical replicates of blood from several donors. Libraries were prepared by immunoSEQ multiplex PCR; TCRdb keeps only in-frame clonotypes and omits some of them. The data hold 80,000 to 95,000 clones, with roughly 94% observed a single time. The sample comprised T cells isolated from PBMCs. The receptors were gathered from a human donor in good health.

The chain recombines TRBV2 with TRBJ2-1; TRBD2 matches at 9 bases. The CDR3 length is 15 residues. V gave up 8 bases and J gave up 4 bases; unmatched junction bases: 9. Germline loops: CDR1 SNHLY, CDR2 FYNNEI. The DNA of the CDR3 is TGTGCCAGCGGAGAGCGCGGGGGGGCGTACAATGAGCAGTTCTTC. Translation gives CASGERGGAYNEQFF.

Turning to this clone: A read error may account for a junction end that differs from germline. The chain combines TRBV12-5 with TRBJ1-1; tentative D call: TRBD1 (6 bases). Per the germline V gene, CDR1 is LGHNT and CDR2 is FRNRAP. This CDR3 has 13 residues. The CDR3 DNA follows: TGTGCTAGTGGTTTGGTACGGACAGCTGAATGTGAATTT. It encodes CASGLVRTAECEF.

V usage is TRBV13 and J usage is TRBJ2-7; 15 positions match TRBD2. Trimming at V came to 5 bases and at J to 4 bases, leaving 6 bases not matched to a gene. Germline loops: CDR1 PRHDT, CDR2 FYEKMQ (reference sequence). The CDR3 extends over 16 amino acids. This CDR3 is CASSRTSGRAMYEQYF. CDR3 sequence (DNA): TGTGCCAGCAGCAGGACTAGCGGGAGGGCCATGTACGAGCAGTACTTC.

The chain couples TRBV18 to TRBJ2-1; TRBD2 aligns across 7 bases. The germline gives CDR1 KGHSH, CDR2 LQKENI. J lost 9 bases, V lost 3 bases, and 11 bases had no gene match. The CDR3 is 15 residues long. CDR3 coding DNA: TGTGCCAGCTCACCCGGGAGGATTGGGGGAACTGAGCAGTTCTTC. It encodes CASSPGRIGGTEQFF.

The V gene is TRBV20-1, the J gene TRBJ1-2; D not resolved. V dropped 5 bases and J dropped 4 bases, with 8 bases sitting between them. CDR3 size: 11 residues. Germline CDR1 reads DFQATT; CDR2 reads SNEGSKA (reference sequence). In nucleotides, the CDR3 is TGCAGTGCTTCCCTTTTCTATGGCTACACCTTC. It is translated as CSASLFYGYTF.

The chain recombines TRBV28 with TRBJ1-2; D is perhaps TRBD1 (6 bases). The germline V gene encodes CDR1 MDHEN and CDR2 SYDVKM. V dropped 4 bases and J dropped 0 bases, with 18 bases sitting between them. This CDR3 comprises 17 residues. CDR3 DNA sequence: TGTGCCAGCAGTTCACCAGGGGAAAGGGGAGCTAACTATGGCTACACCTTC. Protein product: CASSSPGERGANYGYTF.

This clone is a singleton in its sample. V usage is TRBV5-6 and J usage is TRBJ2-1, with 9 nucleotides matching TRBD2. This CDR3 spans 13 amino acids. Looked up from germline, CDR1 is SGHDT and CDR2 is YYEEEE. V shed 6 bases, J shed 9 bases, and the junction held 7 bases outside the gene matches. CDR3 nucleotides: TGTGCCAGCATCCTAAGCGGGAGGCGTGAGCAGTTCTTC. Amino acid sequence: CASILSGRREQFF. Complete variable domain (other parts from reference TRBV5-6 and TRBJ2-1): DAGVTQSPTHLIKTRGQQVTLRCSPKSGHDTVSWYQQALGQGPQFIFQYYEEEERQRGNFPDRFSGHQFPNYSSELNVNALLLGDSALYLCASILSGRREQFFGPGTRLTVL.

In this sample, this clone turned up once. The chain combines TRBV9 with TRBJ2-1; no definite D call. V lost 1 base and J lost 4, with 21 bases in between. Germline CDR1 is SGDLS and CDR2 is YYNGEE. The CDR3 length is 18 residues. The CDR3 DNA is TGTGCCAGCAGCGTACCCCGCCTAAACCAACCCAAATACAATGAGCAGTTCTTC. It is translated as CASSVPRLNQPKYNEQFF.

The J gene is TRBJ1-1, the V gene TRBV5-1; D is ambiguous. The CDR3 is 15 amino acids. V lost 4 bases and J 0 bases, leaving 13 bases between the germline ends. Germline loops: CDR1 SGHRS, CDR2 YFSETQ. CDR3 coding DNA: TGCGCCAGCAGCACAAACACCGGGGTGAACACTGAAGCTTTCTTT. Its protein product is CASSTNTGVNTEAFF.

This clone was seen a handful of times. The chain links TRBV7-8 to TRBJ1-2; weak D call: TRBD1 (6 bases). There are 14 residues in the CDR3. V lost 5 bases and J 0 bases, leaving 10 bases between the germline ends. The germline V gene has CDR1 SGHVS and CDR2 FQNEAQ. As DNA, the CDR3 is TGTGCCAGCAGCCCGACAGGCTCTAACTATGGCTACACCTTC. As protein: CASSPTGSNYGYTF. The full variable domain, completed using reference TRBV7-8 and TRBJ1-2, is GAGVSQSPRYKVAKRGQDVALRCDPISGHVSLFWYQQALGQGPEFLTYFQNEAQLDKSGLPSDRFFAERPEGSVSTLKIQRTQQEDSAVYLCASSPTGSNYGYTFGSGTRLTVV.

The genes are TRBV6-4 and TRBJ2-1; D perhaps matches TRBD2 (5 bases). Trimming removed 5 bases from V and 3 bases from J, with 8 bases in between. Germline V gene data show CDR1 as MRHNA and CDR2 as SNTAGT. The CDR3 has 13 amino acids. The DNA for the CDR3 is TGTGCCAGCAGTCCCACTAGCTACAATGAGCAGTTCTTC. It translates to CASSPTSYNEQFF.

The chain has TRBV4-1 and TRBJ2-1, with TRBD2 identical over 10 bases. The V gene end was trimmed by 0 bases and the J gene end by 5 bases; junction bases not matched to a gene: 7. The V gene's germline CDR1 is MGHRA and CDR2 YSYEKL. The CDR3 runs to 17 residues. The CDR3, as DNA: TGCGCCAGCAGCCAAGAAGGGTGGCTAGCGGGGGACAATGAGCAGTTCTTC. This encodes CASSQEGWLAGDNEQFF.

The chain links TRBV4-2 to TRBJ2-3; D perhaps matches TRBD2 (6 bases). CDR1 LGHNA and CDR2 YNFKEQ come from the germline V gene. Trimming removed 3 bases from V and 1 base from J, with 20 bases in between. This CDR3 is built from 18 residues. For the CDR3, the DNA is TGTGCCAGCAGCCAGTTACTTGGAGCAACGGGGGGCACAGATACGCAGTATTTT. Translation gives CASSQLLGATGGTDTQYF.

The V call is TRBV5-1, the J call TRBJ2-2; possibly TRBD1 for D (5 bases). CDR1 SGHRS and CDR2 YFSETQ come from the germline V gene. Trimming took off 2 bases at V and 3 bases at J, with 8 bases between the two ends. The CDR3 length is 14 residues. The CDR3: CASSFQGDTGELFF. CDR3 DNA: TGCGCCAGCAGCTTCCAGGGCGACACCGGGGAGCTGTTTTTT.

The rearrangement links TRBV18 to TRBJ1-1; 9 bases agree with TRBD1. Trimming took 4 bases from V and 7 from J; bases not matched to a gene: 7. Germline V gene data show CDR1 as KGHSH and CDR2 as LQKENI. The CDR3 totals 14 residues. CDR3 coding DNA: TGTGCCAGCTCACTAACAGGGGGCGAGAATGAAGCTTTCTTT. Residues: CASSLTGGENEAFF.

The V gene is TRBV4-2, the J gene TRBJ1-2; D ambiguous. The germline gives CDR1 LGHNA, CDR2 YNFKEQ. The CDR3 extends over 13 amino acids. V lost 1 base and J lost 10, with 13 bases in between. The CDR3 reads CASSQVLEGYYTF. In DNA form, the CDR3 reads TGTGCCAGCAGCCAAGTGCTTGAGGGATACTACACCTTC.

The rearrangement joins TRBV6-5 to TRBJ2-2; a weak D match, TRBD2 (5 bases). The V gene lost 7 bases and the J gene lost 1 base, with 13 bases spanning the gap. Germline values: CDR1 MNHEY, CDR2 SVGAGI. The CDR3 is made up of 15 amino acids. The CDR3 protein is CASTRTGENTGELFF. DNA for the CDR3: TGTGCCAGCACCCGAACCGGGGAGAACACCGGGGAGCTGTTTTTT.

As regards this clone: The junction and the germline gene differ at one end; a read error may be behind it. The chain joins TRBV13 to TRBJ2-7; D might be TRBD1 (5 bases). Per germline, CDR1 PRHDT and CDR2 FYEKMQ (reference sequence). This CDR3 is 17 amino acids long. The CDR3 loop reads CASSLGPFELTTEEQYF. In DNA form, the CDR3 reads TGTGCCAGCAGCCTAGGCCCATTTGAACTTACGACAGAGGAGCAGTACTTC.